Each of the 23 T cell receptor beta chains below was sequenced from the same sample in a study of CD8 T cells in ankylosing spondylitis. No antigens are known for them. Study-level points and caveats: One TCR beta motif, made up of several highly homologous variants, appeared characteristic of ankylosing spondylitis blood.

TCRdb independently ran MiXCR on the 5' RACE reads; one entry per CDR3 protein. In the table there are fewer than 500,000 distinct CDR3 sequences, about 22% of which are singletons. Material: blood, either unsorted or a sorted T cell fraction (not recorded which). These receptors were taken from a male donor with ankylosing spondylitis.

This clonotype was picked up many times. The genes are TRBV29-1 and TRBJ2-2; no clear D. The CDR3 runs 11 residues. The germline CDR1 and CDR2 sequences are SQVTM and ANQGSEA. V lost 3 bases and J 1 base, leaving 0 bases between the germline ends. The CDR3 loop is CSVENTGELFF. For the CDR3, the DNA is TGCAGCGTTGAGAACACCGGGGAGCTGTTTTTT.

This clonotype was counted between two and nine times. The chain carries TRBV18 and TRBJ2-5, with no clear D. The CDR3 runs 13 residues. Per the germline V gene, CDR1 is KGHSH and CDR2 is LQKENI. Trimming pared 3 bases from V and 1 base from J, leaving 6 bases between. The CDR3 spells CASSPTFQETQYF. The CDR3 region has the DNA TGTGCCAGCTCACCGACGTTCCAAGAGACCCAGTACTTC.

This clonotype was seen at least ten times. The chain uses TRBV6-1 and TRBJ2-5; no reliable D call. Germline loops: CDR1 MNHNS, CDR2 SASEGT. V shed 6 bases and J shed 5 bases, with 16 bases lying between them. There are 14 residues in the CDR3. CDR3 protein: CASSSLESRETQYF. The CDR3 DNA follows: TGTGCCAGCAGCTCGTTGGAATCTCGGGAGACCCAGTACTTC.

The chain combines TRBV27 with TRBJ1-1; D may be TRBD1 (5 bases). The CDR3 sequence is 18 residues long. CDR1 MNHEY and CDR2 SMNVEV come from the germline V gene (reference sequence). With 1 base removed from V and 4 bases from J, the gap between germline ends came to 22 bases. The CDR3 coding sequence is TGTGCCAGCAGTTTATATGGAGGGGCAACCCTTCGGGGCACTGAAGCTTTCTTT. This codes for CASSLYGGATLRGTEAFF.

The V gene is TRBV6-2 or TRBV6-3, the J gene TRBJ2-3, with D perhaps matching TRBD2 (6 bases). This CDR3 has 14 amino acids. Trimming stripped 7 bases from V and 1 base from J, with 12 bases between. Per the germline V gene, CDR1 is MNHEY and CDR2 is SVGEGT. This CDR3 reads CASTRTGGTDTQYF. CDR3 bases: TGTGCCAGCACTCGGACGGGAGGCACAGATACGCAGTATTTT.

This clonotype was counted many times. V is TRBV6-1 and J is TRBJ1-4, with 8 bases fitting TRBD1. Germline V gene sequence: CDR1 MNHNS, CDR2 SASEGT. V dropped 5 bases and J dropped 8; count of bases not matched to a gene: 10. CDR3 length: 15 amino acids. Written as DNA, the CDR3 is TGTGCCAGCAGTCTGACAGGGGTCACCGGAGAAAAACTGTTTTTT. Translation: CASSLTGVTGEKLFF.

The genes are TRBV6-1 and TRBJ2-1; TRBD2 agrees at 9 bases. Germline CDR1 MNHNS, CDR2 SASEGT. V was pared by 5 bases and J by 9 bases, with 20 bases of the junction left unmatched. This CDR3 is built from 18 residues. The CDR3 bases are TGTGCCAGCAGTCCCACCACAGGGGTTGGCGGGAGGGCCTCTGAGCAGTTCTTC. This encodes CASSPTTGVGGRASEQFF.

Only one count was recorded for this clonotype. The CDR3 region has the DNA TGCGCCAGCAGATCTACCGGGACAGGGGGCACAGATACGCAGTATTTT. It translates to CASRSTGTGGTDTQYF. This chain uses TRBV5-1 with TRBJ2-3; TRBD1 matches 10 bases. CDR1 and CDR2 (germline): SGHRS, YFSETQ. The CDR3 runs 16 residues. V trimming: 5 bases; J trimming: 1 base; junction bases outside the gene matches: 7. The whole variable domain, filled in from reference TRBV5-1 and TRBJ2-3, reads KAGVTQTPRYLIKTRGQQVTLSCSPISGHRSVSWYQQTPGQGLQFLFEYFSETQRNKGNFPGRFSGRQFSNSRSEMNVSTLELGDSALYLCASRSTGTGGTDTQYFGPGTRLTVL.

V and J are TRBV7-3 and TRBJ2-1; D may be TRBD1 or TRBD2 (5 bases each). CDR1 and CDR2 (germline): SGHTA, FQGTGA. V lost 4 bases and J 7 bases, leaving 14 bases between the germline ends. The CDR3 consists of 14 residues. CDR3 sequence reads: CASSWDRQGNEQFF. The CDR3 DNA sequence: TGTGCCAGCAGCTGGGACCGTCAAGGGAATGAGCAGTTCTTC.

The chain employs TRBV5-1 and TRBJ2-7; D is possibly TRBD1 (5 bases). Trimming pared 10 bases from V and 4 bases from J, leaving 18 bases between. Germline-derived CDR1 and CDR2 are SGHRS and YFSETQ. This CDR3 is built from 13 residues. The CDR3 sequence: CADPQGTDYEQYF. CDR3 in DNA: TGCGCCGACCCGCAGGGCACGGATTACGAGCAGTACTTC.

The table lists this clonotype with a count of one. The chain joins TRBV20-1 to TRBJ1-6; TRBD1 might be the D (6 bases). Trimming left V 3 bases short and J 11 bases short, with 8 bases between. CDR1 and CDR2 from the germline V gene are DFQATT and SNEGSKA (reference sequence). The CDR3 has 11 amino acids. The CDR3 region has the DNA TGCAGTGCTAGTTGGGACACACCCCTCCACTTT. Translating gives CSASWDTPLHF.

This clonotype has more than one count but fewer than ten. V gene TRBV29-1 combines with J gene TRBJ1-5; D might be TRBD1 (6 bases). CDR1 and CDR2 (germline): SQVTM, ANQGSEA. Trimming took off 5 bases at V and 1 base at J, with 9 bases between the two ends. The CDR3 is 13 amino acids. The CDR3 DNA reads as TGCAGCGTTTCAGGGGCGAGCAATCAGCCCCAGCATTTT. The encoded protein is CSVSGASNQPQHF. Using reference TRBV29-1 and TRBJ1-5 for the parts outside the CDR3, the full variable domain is SAVISQKPSRDICQRGTSLTIQCQVDSQVTMMFWYRQQPGQSLTLIATANQGSEATYESGFVIDKFPISRPNLTFSTLTVSNMSPEDSSIYLCSVSGASNQPQHFGDGTRLSIL.

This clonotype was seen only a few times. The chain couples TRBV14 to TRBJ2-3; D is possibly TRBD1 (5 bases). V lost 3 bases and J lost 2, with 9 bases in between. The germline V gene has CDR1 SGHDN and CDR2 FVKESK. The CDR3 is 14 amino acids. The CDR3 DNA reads TGTGCCAGCAGCCACCTAGGGGACACAGATACGCAGTATTTT. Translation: CASSHLGDTDTQYF.

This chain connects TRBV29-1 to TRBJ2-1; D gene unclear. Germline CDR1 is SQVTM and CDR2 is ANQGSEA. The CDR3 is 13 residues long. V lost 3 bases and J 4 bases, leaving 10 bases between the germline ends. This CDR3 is CSVERFGYNEQFF. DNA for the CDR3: TGCAGCGTTGAGAGGTTCGGTTACAATGAGCAGTTCTTC.

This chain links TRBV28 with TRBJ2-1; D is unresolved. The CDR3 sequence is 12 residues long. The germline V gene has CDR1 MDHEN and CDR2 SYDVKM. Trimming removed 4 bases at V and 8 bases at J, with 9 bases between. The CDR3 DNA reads TGTGCCAGCAGTTCCCAGTATTATGAGCAGTTCTTC. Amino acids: CASSSQYYEQFF.

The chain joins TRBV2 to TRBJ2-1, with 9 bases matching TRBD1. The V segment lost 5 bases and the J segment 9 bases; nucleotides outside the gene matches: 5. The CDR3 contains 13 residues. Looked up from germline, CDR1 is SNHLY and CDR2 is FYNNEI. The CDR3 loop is CASSSDRGGEQFF. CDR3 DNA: TGTGCCAGCAGTTCGGACAGGGGTGGTGAGCAGTTCTTC.

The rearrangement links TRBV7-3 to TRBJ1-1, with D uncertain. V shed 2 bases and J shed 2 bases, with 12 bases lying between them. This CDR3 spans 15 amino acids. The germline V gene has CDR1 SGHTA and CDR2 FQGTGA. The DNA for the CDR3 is TGTGCCAGCAGCTTACGTTACCTACCCAACACTGAAGCTTTCTTT. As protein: CASSLRYLPNTEAFF.

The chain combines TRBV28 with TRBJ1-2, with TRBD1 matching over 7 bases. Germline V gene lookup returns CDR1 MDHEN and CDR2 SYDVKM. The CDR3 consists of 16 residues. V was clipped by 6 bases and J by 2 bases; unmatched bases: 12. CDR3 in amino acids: CASRLATGRPNYGYTF. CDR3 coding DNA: TGTGCCAGCAGGTTGGCGACAGGGCGACCAAACTATGGCTACACCTTC.

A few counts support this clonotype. CDR3 nucleotides: TGTGCCAGCAGTTACACTATAGCCCGTAATTCACCCCTCCACTTT. Encoded protein: CASSYTIARNSPLHF. The V call is TRBV6-5, the J call TRBJ1-6; D not certain. This CDR3 spans 15 amino acids. The V gene's germline CDR1 is MNHEY and CDR2 SVGAGI. Trimming shortened V by 2 bases and J by 6 bases, and 11 bases separated the two germline ends.

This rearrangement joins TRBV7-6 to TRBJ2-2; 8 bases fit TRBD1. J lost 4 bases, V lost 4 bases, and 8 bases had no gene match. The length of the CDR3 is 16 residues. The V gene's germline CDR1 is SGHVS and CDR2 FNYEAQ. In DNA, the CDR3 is TGTGCCAGCAGCTCGGGACAGGTGATGGTCACCGGGGAGCTGTTTTTT. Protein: CASSSGQVMVTGELFF.

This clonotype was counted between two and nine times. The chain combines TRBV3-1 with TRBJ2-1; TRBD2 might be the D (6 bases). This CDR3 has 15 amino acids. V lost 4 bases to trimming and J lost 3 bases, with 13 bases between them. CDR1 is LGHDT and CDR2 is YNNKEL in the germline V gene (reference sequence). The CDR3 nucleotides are TGTGCCAGCAGCCGGGCCGGGACTTACTACAATGAGCAGTTCTTC. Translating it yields CASSRAGTYYNEQFF.

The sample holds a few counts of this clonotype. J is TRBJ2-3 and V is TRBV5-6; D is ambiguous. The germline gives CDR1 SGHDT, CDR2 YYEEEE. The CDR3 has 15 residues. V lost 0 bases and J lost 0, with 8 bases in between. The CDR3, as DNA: TGTGCCAGCAGCTTGGATCCCACAAGCACAGATACGCAGTATTTT. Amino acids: CASSLDPTSTDTQYF.

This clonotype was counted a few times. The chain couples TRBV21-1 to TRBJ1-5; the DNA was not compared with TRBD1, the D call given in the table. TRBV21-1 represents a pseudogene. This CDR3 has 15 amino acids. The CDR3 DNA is TGTGCCAACAAGCAGTGGGGACAGCGCAATCAGCCCCAGCATTTT. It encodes CANKQWGQRNQPQHF.